Following are 23 T cell receptor beta chains from one sample sequenced in a study of T cells expressing NK-cell markers. Each CDR3 protein gets one entry in TCRdb, which reprocessed the 5' RACE reads and gives no DNA. The sample totals about 430,000 distinct CDR3 sequences. Sequencing was done on a sample of blood T cells: a sorted CD56 or NKG2C T cell subset, CD4+ or CD8+ T cells, or bulk PBMC T cells (not recorded which). Source of these receptors: a woman in her forties or fifties in good health.

The chain links TRBV19 to TRBJ2-3; TCRdb calls TRBD2, which cannot be checked without DNA. CDR1 and CDR2 (germline): LNHDA, SQIVND (reference sequence). The CDR3 length is 16 residues. The chain's CDR3 is CASRGLGLTGTDTQYF. Complete variable domain (other parts from reference TRBV19 and TRBJ2-3): DGGITQSPKYLFRKEGQNVTLSCEQNLNHDAMYWYRQDPGQGLRLIYYSQIVNDFQKGDIAEGYSVSREKKESFPLTVTSAQKNPTAFYLCASRGLGLTGTDTQYFGPGTRLTVL.

The genes are TRBV12-3 or TRBV12-4 and TRBJ1-2. This CDR3 comprises 13 residues. The CDR3 sequence is CASSFTGPGGYTF.

V usage is TRBV5-6 and J usage is TRBJ1-4; TCRdb designates TRBD1, a call that cannot be tested without DNA. There are 16 residues in the CDR3. Germline CDR1 is SGHDT and CDR2 is YYEEEE. The CDR3 region is CASSFGLAQGVEKLFF. Supplemented by reference TRBV5-6 and TRBJ1-4, the full variable domain reads DAGVTQSPTHLIKTRGQQVTLRCSPKSGHDTVSWYQQALGQGPQFIFQYYEEEERQRGNFPDRFSGHQFPNYSSELNVNALLLGDSALYLCASSFGLAQGVEKLFFGSGTQLSVL.

This chain joins TRBV11-2 and TRBJ2-1. CDR3 size: 14 residues. Germline CDR1 reads SGHAT; CDR2 reads FQNNGV. This chain's CDR3 is CASSLHKGYNEQFF.

The chain has TRBV5-6 and TRBJ1-4. There are 13 residues in the CDR3. CDR1 and CDR2 (germline): SGHDT, YYEEEE. The CDR3 spells CASSWTGTEKLFF.

CDR3: CASRMTGLNTEAFF. The rearrangement uses TRBV6-2 or TRBV6-3 and TRBJ1-1; the TCRdb call, TRBD1, lacks DNA for checking. The CDR3 is 14 residues long. The V gene's germline CDR1 is MNHEY and CDR2 SVGEGT.

The V and J genes are TRBV7-9 and TRBJ2-1. This CDR3 has 14 residues. Germline V lookup: CDR1 SEHNR, CDR2 FQNEAQ (reference sequence). The CDR3 here is CASSFTGLINEQFF.

The chain employs TRBV9 and TRBJ2-5; TCRdb returns TRBD2, unconfirmable since there is no DNA. The CDR3 has 14 residues. Germline loops: CDR1 SGDLS, CDR2 YYNGEE. The CDR3 protein is CASDSGRALETQYF.

The rearrangement links TRBV12-3 or TRBV12-4 to TRBJ1-5. CDR3 length: 14 amino acids. The CDR3: CASTPRGLNQPQHF.

This chain joins TRBV5-1 and TRBJ1-1; TCRdb returns TRBD1, unconfirmable since there is no DNA. This CDR3 spans 13 amino acids. CDR1 and CDR2 from the germline V gene are SGHRS and YFSETQ. The chain's CDR3 is CASRDSVVTEAFF.

The genes are TRBV7-8 and TRBJ2-1; the TRBD1 assignment by TCRdb is unverifiable without DNA. The CDR3 runs 16 residues. The V gene's germline CDR1 is SGHVS and CDR2 FQNEAQ. The CDR3 sequence: CASSVSGRGLYNEQFF. The variable domain in full, with the rest retrieved from reference TRBV7-8 and TRBJ2-1, is GAGVSQSPRYKVAKRGQDVALRCDPISGHVSLFWYQQALGQGPEFLTYFQNEAQLDKSGLPSDRFFAERPEGSVSTLKIQRTQQEDSAVYLCASSVSGRGLYNEQFFGPGTRLTVL.

The CDR3 here is CASSYYNRVRNNEQFF. The chain is built from TRBV6-6 and TRBJ2-1; as DNA is missing, the TRBD1 call by TCRdb cannot be tested. Germline V gene sequence: CDR1 MNHNY, CDR2 SVGAGI (reference sequence). The CDR3 is 16 amino acids.

V gene TRBV12-3 or TRBV12-4 combines with J gene TRBJ2-3; no DNA is available, so the TRBD2 call from TCRdb remains unchecked. There are 15 residues in the CDR3. The CDR3 loop reads CASSFLAGASDTQYF.

V usage is TRBV30 and J usage is TRBJ2-1; there is no DNA to check the TCRdb D call of TRBD2. CDR3 length: 18 residues. Germline values: CDR1 GTSNPN, CDR2 SVGIG (reference sequence). CDR3 region: CAWGGGGPRLNSYNEQFF.

The J gene is TRBJ2-1, the V gene TRBV7-9. Germline CDR1 reads SEHNR; CDR2 reads FQNEAQ (reference sequence). CDR3 length: 14 amino acids. CDR3 region: CASSFQDPYNEQFF.

The chain joins TRBV15 to TRBJ1-4; there is no DNA to check the TCRdb D call of TRBD1. CDR3 length equals 14 residues. Germline CDR1 is LNHNV and CDR2 is YYDKDF (reference sequence). This chain's CDR3 is CATSYGTGSEKLFF.

The gene calls are TRBV5-1 and TRBJ2-2. CDR1 is SGHRS and CDR2 is YFSETQ in the germline V gene. The CDR3 sequence is 12 residues long. The CDR3 is CASQANTGELFF.

The V and J genes are TRBV30 and TRBJ2-1. Germline CDR1 is GTSNPN and CDR2 is SVGIG (reference sequence). There are 11 residues in the CDR3. CDR3 residues: CAWSVDRRRFF.

This sequence joins TRBV7-2 and TRBJ2-1; the TCRdb call, TRBD1, lacks DNA for checking. Germline CDR1 and CDR2: SGHTA and FQGNSA. This CDR3 region has 14 residues. The CDR3 loop reads CASNREAGYNEQFF. Looking up the rest from reference TRBV7-2 and TRBJ2-1 gives the full variable domain: GAGVSQSPSNKVTEKGKDVELRCDPISGHTALYWYRQSLGQGLEFLIYFQGNSAPDKSGLPSDRFSAERTGGSVSTLTIQRTQQEDSAVYLCASNREAGYNEQFFGPGTRLTVL.

The chain carries TRBV2 and TRBJ2-2; TCRdb calls TRBD1, which cannot be checked without DNA. Germline V gene data show CDR1 as SNHLY and CDR2 as FYNNEI. The CDR3 consists of 13 residues. The CDR3 reads CASWTVSTGELFF.

The chain uses TRBV5-1 and TRBJ1-4. The CDR3 totals 16 residues. Germline V lookup: CDR1 SGHRS, CDR2 YFSETQ. CDR3 sequence reads: CASSLKAVGTNEKLFF.

V gene TRBV4-1 combines with J gene TRBJ1-4; the TCRdb call, TRBD1, lacks DNA for checking. The germline V gene encodes CDR1 MGHRA and CDR2 YSYEKL. CDR3 length: 13 residues. The CDR3 is CASSRRDQGKLFF.

The chain combines TRBV12-3 or TRBV12-4 with TRBJ2-6; TCRdb names TRBD1, which stays unverified in the absence of DNA. The CDR3 covers 16 residues. CDR3 region: CASSLWGGTGANVLTF.